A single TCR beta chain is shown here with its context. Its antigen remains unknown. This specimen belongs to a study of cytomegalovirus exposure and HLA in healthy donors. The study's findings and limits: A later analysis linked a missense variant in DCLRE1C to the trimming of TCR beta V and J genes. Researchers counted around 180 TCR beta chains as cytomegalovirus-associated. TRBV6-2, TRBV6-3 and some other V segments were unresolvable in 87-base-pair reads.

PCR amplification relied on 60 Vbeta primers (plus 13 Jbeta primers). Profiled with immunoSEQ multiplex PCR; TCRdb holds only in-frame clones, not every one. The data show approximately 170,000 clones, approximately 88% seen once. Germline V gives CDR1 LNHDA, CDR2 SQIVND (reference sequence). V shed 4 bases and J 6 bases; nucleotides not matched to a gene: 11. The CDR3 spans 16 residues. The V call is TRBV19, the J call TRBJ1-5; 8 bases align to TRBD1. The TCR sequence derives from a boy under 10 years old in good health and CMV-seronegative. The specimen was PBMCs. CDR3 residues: CASSTSGTGTLQPQHF. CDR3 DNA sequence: TGTGCCAGTAGTACTTCCGGGACAGGAACCCTTCAGCCCCAGCATTTT.